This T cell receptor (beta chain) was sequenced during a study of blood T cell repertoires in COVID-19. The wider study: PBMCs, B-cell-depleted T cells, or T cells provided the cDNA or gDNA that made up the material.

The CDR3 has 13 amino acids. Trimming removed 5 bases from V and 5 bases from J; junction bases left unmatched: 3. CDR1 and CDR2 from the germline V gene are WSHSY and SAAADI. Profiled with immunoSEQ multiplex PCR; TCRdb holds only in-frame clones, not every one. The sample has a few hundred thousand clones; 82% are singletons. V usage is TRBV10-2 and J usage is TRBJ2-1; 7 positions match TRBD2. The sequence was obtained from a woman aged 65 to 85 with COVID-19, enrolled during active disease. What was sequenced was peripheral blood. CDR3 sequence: CASSSGVNNEQFF. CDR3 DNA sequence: TGCGCCAGCAGTAGCGGGGTGAACAATGAGCAGTTCTTC.